What follows is one T cell receptor (beta chain) and its context. Its antigen is currently not known. Base-call qualities are not available, and no considerably larger clone is one nucleotide away. From the cysteine up to the phenylalanine, the CDR3 has a length of 13 residues. The kept DNA is CDR3 alone, 39 bases in frame from the first base. Trimming takes 9 bases from V and 7 bases from J, and the germline ends sit 18 bases apart. Library preparation employed 5' RACE. The sequencing machine was an Illumina HiSeq 2500. A second PCR of about 7 to 12 cycles was performed with a sample-barcoded 5' primer and a J-beta primer mix. Each TCR beta cDNA molecule received a unique molecular identifier from a template-switch 5' adaptor carrying 12 random nucleotides. Each sample yielded at least 2.5 million CDR3-containing paired-end reads. First-strand cDNA synthesis was performed from all RNA using the Mint cDNA synthesis kit, with priming by a TRBC-specific oligonucleotide. After uracil-DNA glycosylase treatment, a first 18-cycle PCR used universal primers M1SS and BC2_uni_R on all cDNA. The original pipeline was this. For normalization, 1 million high-quality reads were randomly selected from each sample, with every read carrying a distinct molecular identifier. Reads sharing molecular identifiers were discarded rather than binned into consensus sequences. CDR3 identification, clonotype clustering and error correction used MiTCR with a Q25 quality threshold and the strictest error-elimination algorithm. A nonparametric unseen species model with Euler transformation was used to estimate a lower bound on total TCR beta diversity. TCRdb reanalyzed the raw reads on its own, using fastp at Q25 for trimming and MiXCR for clone calling, and kept in-frame beta chains. Identical CDR3 proteins give one entry, which carries the most common genes and DNA. The V and J calls were determined by TCRdb, not by the authors. The sample yields approximately 940,000 distinct CDR3 sequences; under 50% were counted once. The ten top clones hold around 15% of the sample.

The roughly 39 donors, aged roughly 6 to 95 years, were systemically healthy Caucasian individuals from Russia. Each donor gave approximately 9.3 milliliters of peripheral blood, collected into EDTA-treated Vacutainer tubes. Ficoll-Paque density-gradient centrifugation was used to isolate PBMCs, with at least 6.5 million obtained per sample. Trizol reagent was used to extract total RNA from the PBMCs, yielding at least 5.5 micrograms per sample. Naive CD45RAhigh/CD27high T cell percentages were measured by flow cytometry on a PBMC aliquot from every donor. The entry originates in a study of blood T cells in healthy people across ages (dated by TCRdb to the mid-2010s). In the study overall: Template switching captured roughly one uniquely barcoded TCR beta cDNA molecule per two T cells in model experiments. The study measured age-related changes in TCR beta repertoire diversity using deep sequencing normalized with unique cDNA molecular identifiers. Donors were grouped into four age groups: young (average about 15 years), middle-aged (roughly 38), aged (about 60) and long-lived (less than 85). To avoid experimental bias, donors of different ages were randomly spread across the sequencing lanes. For two donors (one aged 18 to 30 and one aged 80 or older), the study analyzed two additional independent replicas of 1 million unique cDNA reads from the same blood draw. What the authors observed across the whole study: Observed TCR beta diversity correlated strongly with the percentage of naive T cells measured by flow cytometry. Since profiling was done on bulk unsorted PBMCs, naive and antigen-experienced compartments could not be conclusively compared. Total diversity estimates from one million sequenced T cells were considered lower bounds and underestimates. As age increased, observed TCR beta diversity per million T cells dropped in a roughly linear way, and a significant reduction was already evident by age 40. Compared with the aged group, the long-lived group had more naive CD4+ T cells, fewer expanded clones and increased TCR diversity, a pattern suggesting age selection. Because the CMV infection status of the donors was unknown, age-related changes in expanded clonotypes may potentially have been confounded.

This sequence uses TRBV12-3 or TRBV12-4 and TRBJ1-1, and TRBD1 may be the D gene, going by 5 matching bases. The source is a man younger than 45 in good health. Specimen: blood. The CDR3 protein sequence reads: CASPVSGTGEAFF. Here is the DNA: TGTGCCAGTCCCGTATCCGGGACGGGTGAAGCTTTCTTT.